This T cell receptor beta chain was sequenced for a study of CXCR3-negative and CXCR3-positive naive CD8 T cells. 5' RACE that incorporated UMI labels was used to prepare the TRB cDNA libraries. Each CDR3 protein gets one entry in TCRdb, which reprocessed the 5' RACE reads and gives no DNA. Its table lists approximately 70,000 distinct CDR3 sequences. Germline CDR1 and CDR2: SGHVS and FNYEAQ. The CDR3 contains 14 residues. The receptor's source is a human donor in good health. Some clones in this sample may be carry-over from other donors' samples. V gene TRBV7-6 combines with J gene TRBJ2-3. Sample: naive CXCR3- CD8+ T cells from blood. Subset noted: CD45RO-CCR7+CD27+CD95- naive CD8+ T cells lacking CXCR3 (TNR3-). The CDR3 reads CASSPSNGADTQYF.